This T cell receptor beta chain is drawn from a study of long-term antiretroviral therapy in people with HIV. They ran version v3.0 of the immunoSEQ assay at survey level. The repertoire was sequenced with immunoSEQ multiplex PCR; TCRdb's copy has only in-frame clones and lacks some. The sample lists tens of thousands of clones, around 86% occurring once. This CDR3 spans 13 amino acids. The trim removed 4 bases at V and 11 bases at J, leaving 10 bases unmatched. Germline CDR1 is SGHRS and CDR2 is YFSETQ. V is TRBV5-1 and J is TRBJ1-1; TRBD1 aligns across 8 bases. This receptor was taken from a man aged 18 to 35 with HIV. The sample in question was unsorted PBMCs, obtained 0.2 years before starting antiretroviral therapy. DNA for the CDR3: TGCGCCAGCAGCACCGGACAGGGTTTAGGGGCTTTCTTT. It is translated as CASSTGQGLGAFF. The variable domain in full, completed from reference TRBV5-1 and TRBJ1-1, reads KAGVTQTPRYLIKTRGQQVTLSCSPISGHRSVSWYQQTPGQGLQFLFEYFSETQRNKGNFPGRFSGRQFSNSRSEMNVSTLELGDSALYLCASSTGQGLGAFFGQGTRLTVV.